These 13 T cell receptor beta chains were sequenced from one sample in a study of shared clonotypes between healthy human individuals. Using immunoSEQ multiplex PCR, the repertoire was profiled, and TCRdb retains in-frame clones only, with some absent. The data show 2,500,000 or so clones, 90% to 95% seen once. Material for sequencing was naive CD4+ T cells sorted from blood. Subset in this sample: CD45RA+ positively selected. All receptors derive from a man between 18 and 35 years old in good health.

The chain recombines TRBV7-2 with TRBJ1-6; tentatively, D is TRBD1 (6 bases). V was shortened by 1 base and J by 1 base, with 14 bases between the two germline ends. There are 18 residues in the CDR3. Per the germline V gene, CDR1 is SGHTA and CDR2 is FQGNSA. CDR3 region: CASSLDGRGTSYNSPLHF. In nucleotides, the CDR3 is TGTGCCAGCAGCTTAGACGGCAGGGGTACATCCTATAATTCACCCCTCCACTTT. Supplemented by reference TRBV7-2 and TRBJ1-6, the full variable domain reads GAGVSQSPSNKVTEKGKDVELRCDPISGHTALYWYRQSLGQGLEFLIYFQGNSAPDKSGLPSDRFSAERTGGSVSTLTIQRTQQEDSAVYLCASSLDGRGTSYNSPLHFGNGTRLTVT.

The chain uses TRBV7-9 and TRBJ2-7, with no clear D. This CDR3 has 11 residues. CDR1 and CDR2 (germline): SEHNR, FQNEAQ (reference sequence). V was shortened by 1 base and J by 7 bases, with 5 bases between the two germline ends. This CDR3 is CASSLEEEQYF. In nucleotides, the CDR3 is TGTGCCAGCAGCTTAGAGGAAGAGCAGTACTTC. Full variable domain (missing parts from reference TRBV7-9 and TRBJ2-7): DTGVSQNPRHKITKRGQNVTFRCDPISEHNRLYWYRQTLGQGPEFLTYFQNEAQLEKSRLLSDRFSAERPKGSFSTLEIQRTEQGDSAMYLCASSLEEEQYFGPGTRLTVT.

Turning to this clone: The sample carries other DNA sequences with the same CDR3. The chain has TRBV5-4 and TRBJ2-2; 11 bases map to TRBD2. The CDR3 has 14 amino acids. Trimming cost V 4 bases and J 4 bases; bases outside gene matches: 0. Germline loops: CDR1 SGHNT, CDR2 YYREEE (reference sequence). The CDR3 bases are TGTGCCAGCAGCCTAGCGGGGGGCACCGGGGAGCTGTTTTTT. Protein product: CASSLAGGTGELFF. Based on the CDR3 plus reference TRBV5-4 and TRBJ2-2, the full variable domain is ETGVTQSPTHLIKTRGQQVTLRCSSQSGHNTVSWYQQALGQGPQFIFQYYREEENGRGNFPPRFSGLQFPNYSSELNVNALELDDSALYLCASSLAGGTGELFFGEGSRLTVL.

The gene calls are TRBV19 and TRBJ1-2; TRBD1 agrees at 12 bases. The CDR3 covers 15 residues. CDR1 and CDR2 (germline): LNHDA, SQIVND (reference sequence). Losses at the gene ends were 6 bases for V and 3 bases for J; bases not matched to a gene: 5. The DNA of the CDR3 is TGTGCCAGTAGACTCGGGACAGGGGGCGACTATGGCTACACCTTC. Translated: CASRLGTGGDYGYTF.

The rearrangement joins TRBV19 to TRBJ2-2, with TRBD1 matching over 7 bases. CDR1 is LNHDA, CDR2 SQIVND, per germline (reference sequence). Trimming cost V 6 bases and J 1 base; bases outside gene matches: 2. The CDR3 length is 14 residues. As DNA, the CDR3 is TGTGCCAGTAGGAGGGACAGGAACACCGGGGAGCTGTTTTTT. It yields the protein CASRRDRNTGELFF.

This chain uses TRBV11-2 with TRBJ2-1; 11 bases align to TRBD2. J was trimmed by 7 bases and V by 2 bases; bases with no gene match: 10. This CDR3 contains 17 residues. Germline values: CDR1 SGHAT, CDR2 FQNNGV. The CDR3 DNA reads TGTGCCAGCAGCTTAACCTCATGGGTAGCGGGAGGGAATGAGCAGTTCTTC. It yields the protein CASSLTSWVAGGNEQFF.

The CDR3 DNA reads as TGTGCCAGCAATATTTATCAAGAGACCCAGTACTTC. Protein: CASNIYQETQYF. This sequence joins TRBV6-6 and TRBJ2-5, with D unclear. CDR1 and CDR2 (germline): MNHNY, SVGAGI (reference sequence). This CDR3 region has 12 residues. The V and J ends lost 7 bases and 2 bases respectively, with 8 bases between them.

The CDR3 region is CASSAGGLNTEAFF. CDR3 in DNA: TGTGCCAGCAGCGCAGGGGGACTGAACACTGAAGCTTTCTTT. The chain recombines TRBV7-2 with TRBJ1-1; 7 bases fit TRBD1. From germline, CDR1 is SGHTA and CDR2 FQGNSA. The CDR3 is 14 amino acids. J was trimmed by 0 bases and V by 5 bases; bases with no gene match: 3.

The CDR3 reads CASSPWKAGANPYEQYF. CDR3 in DNA: TGTGCCAGCAGCCCATGGAAGGCGGGGGCAAACCCCTACGAGCAGTACTTC. The V call is TRBV27, the J call TRBJ2-7; tentative D call: TRBD2 (7 bases). This CDR3 comprises 17 residues. The V end was cut by 6 bases, the J end by 2 bases, with 23 bases between. Germline CDR1 is MNHEY and CDR2 is SMNVEV (reference sequence).

This chain uses TRBV4-3 with TRBJ1-6, with D maybe TRBD1 (5 bases). Deletions cut 4 bases from V and 0 bases from J, with 13 bases between. This CDR3 spans 17 amino acids. Germline-derived CDR1 and CDR2 are LGHNA and YSLEER. The CDR3: CASSRTTPSSYNSPLHF. The CDR3 nucleotides read TGCGCCAGCAGCCGGACAACCCCTAGCTCCTATAATTCACCCCTCCACTTT.

This sequence joins TRBV5-1 and TRBJ2-5; 8 positions agree with TRBD1. J lost 2 bases, V lost 4 bases, and 10 bases had no gene match. Germline V gives CDR1 SGHRS, CDR2 YFSETQ. CDR3 length equals 16 residues. CDR3 sequence: CASSLPTGANQETQYF. The CDR3 DNA reads as TGCGCCAGCAGCCTCCCGACAGGGGCAAATCAAGAGACCCAGTACTTC.

The V call is TRBV21-1, the J call TRBJ2-2; TRBD1, as called in the table, went unchecked against the DNA. TRBV21-1 is a pseudogene segment. The CDR3 is 17 amino acids. CDR3 sequence: CASSSNRDRGNTGELFF. DNA of the CDR3: TGTGCCAGCAGCAGTAACCGGGACAGGGGGAACACCGGGGAGCTGTTTTTT.

This clone appeared a few times. The chain uses TRBV18 and TRBJ1-1; D might be TRBD1 (5 bases). This CDR3 spans 14 amino acids. Per germline, CDR1 KGHSH and CDR2 LQKENI. Trimming left V 7 bases short and J 1 base short, with 13 bases between. The chain's CDR3 is CASFRGRSNTEAFF. CDR3 nucleotides: TGTGCCAGCTTTAGGGGACGGTCGAACACTGAAGCTTTCTTT.